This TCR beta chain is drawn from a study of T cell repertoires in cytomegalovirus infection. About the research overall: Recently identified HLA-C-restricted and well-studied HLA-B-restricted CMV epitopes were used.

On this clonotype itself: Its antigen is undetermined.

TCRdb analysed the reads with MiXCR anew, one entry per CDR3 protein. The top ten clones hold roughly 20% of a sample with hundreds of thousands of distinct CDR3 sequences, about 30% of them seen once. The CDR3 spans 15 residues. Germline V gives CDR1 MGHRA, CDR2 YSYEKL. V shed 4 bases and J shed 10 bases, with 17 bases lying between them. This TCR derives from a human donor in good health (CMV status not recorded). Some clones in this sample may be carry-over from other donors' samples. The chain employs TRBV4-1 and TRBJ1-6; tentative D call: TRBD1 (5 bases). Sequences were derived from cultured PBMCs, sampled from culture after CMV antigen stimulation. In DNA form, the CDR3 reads TGCGCCAGCAGCCCATTCGTAGGGGTACGGTCACCCCTCCACTTT. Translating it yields CASSPFVGVRSPLHF.